This entry is about one T cell receptor (beta chain). What it binds is unknown. This record comes from a study of Ad26.COV2.S vaccination and SARS-CoV-2 variants. On the study more broadly: The vaccine Ad26.COV2.S was put into the muscle once, or twice with 56 days between.

Study-wide results and caveats: CD8+ and CD4+ T cells specific for spike reportedly responded with substantial breadth after vaccination. Compared with placebo recipients, vaccine recipients had higher spike-specific TCR breadth.

Germline trimming cut 0 bases from V and 3 bases from J; bases unmatched to any gene: 3. Germline CDR1 SGHTS, CDR2 YDEGEE. CDR3 length: 15 residues. The assay was immunoSEQ multiplex PCR, and TCRdb's table has in-frame clones only and misses some. Of fewer than 400,000 clones listed, 85% are singletons. Treatment denoted: 19 received Ad26.COV2.S at low or high dose, single or two shots; several received placebo; per-sample allocation not given. After the first vaccine or placebo injection, samples were drawn on day 63. This rearrangement joins TRBV5-8 to TRBJ2-5; TRBD1 aligns across 9 bases. This material consisted of peripheral blood, taken in a trial of Ad26.COV2.S vaccine versus placebo. The clonotype comes from a person between 18 and 60 years old who received the Ad26.COV2.S COVID-19 vaccine or a placebo. In DNA, the CDR3 is TGTGCCAGCAGCTTGGGACGACAGGGGGAAGAGACCCAGTACTTC. Translated, it gives CASSLGRQGEETQYF.